The TCR beta chain under discussion was sequenced for a study of blood T cell repertoires in COVID-19. Trimming stripped 2 bases from V and 2 bases from J, with 13 bases between. The CDR3 consists of 16 residues. CDR1 SGHDT and CDR2 YYEEEE come from the germline V gene. Sequencing used immunoSEQ multiplex PCR; TCRdb keeps in-frame clones, though not all of them. This sample has approximately 100,000 clones; roughly four fifths occur once, and the top ten carry 5% to 8%. This TCR was sampled from a man at least 80 years old with COVID-19, enrolled during active disease. The specimen sequenced was peripheral blood. This chain connects TRBV5-6 to TRBJ2-2; D is uncertain. The CDR3 loop reads CASSFAVLVNTGELFF. CDR3 nucleotides: TGTGCCAGCAGCTTCGCGGTTCTCGTAAACACCGGGGAGCTGTTTTTT. The whole variable domain, remainder taken from reference TRBV5-6 and TRBJ2-2, is DAGVTQSPTHLIKTRGQQVTLRCSPKSGHDTVSWYQQALGQGPQFIFQYYEEEERQRGNFPDRFSGHQFPNYSSELNVNALLLGDSALYLCASSFAVLVNTGELFFGEGSRLTVL.